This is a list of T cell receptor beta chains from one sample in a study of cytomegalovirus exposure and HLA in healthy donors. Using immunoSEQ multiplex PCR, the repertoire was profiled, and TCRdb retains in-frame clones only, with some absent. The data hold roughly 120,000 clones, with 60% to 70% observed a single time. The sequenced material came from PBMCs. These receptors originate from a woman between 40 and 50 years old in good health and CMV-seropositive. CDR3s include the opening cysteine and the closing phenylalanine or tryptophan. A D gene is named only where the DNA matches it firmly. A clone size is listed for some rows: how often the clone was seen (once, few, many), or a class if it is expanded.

CDR3aa: CASSSNWGEPTDTQYF
CDR3nt: TGTGCCAGCAGCTCCAACTGGGGGGAACCCACAGATACGCAGTATTTT
v_gene: TRBV9
d_gene: NA
len: 16
j_gene: TRBJ2-3
abundance: NA

CDR3aa: CASSSWTGYEQYF
CDR3nt: TGCGCCAGCAGCTCCTGGACTGGGTACGAGCAGTACTTC
v_gene: TRBV4-3
d_gene: NA
len: 13
j_gene: TRBJ2-7
abundance: NA

CDR3aa: CASSSTGEGETQYF
CDR3nt: TGTGCCAGCAGTTCGACAGGGGAGGGGGAGACCCAGTACTTC
v_gene: TRBV28
d_gene: NA
len: 14
j_gene: TRBJ2-5
abundance: NA

CDR3aa: CASGLDQPQHF
CDR3nt: TGTGCCAGCGGACTTGATCAGCCCCAGCATTTT
v_gene: TRBV25-1
d_gene: NA
len: 11
j_gene: TRBJ1-5
abundance: NA

CDR3aa: CASSFGLAGAYNEQFF
CDR3nt: TGTGCCAGCAGCTTTGGCCTAGCGGGAGCCTACAATGAGCAGTTCTTC
v_gene: TRBV7-2
d_gene: TRBD2
len: 16
j_gene: TRBJ2-1
abundance: NA

CDR3aa: CATSRVKGRETQYF
CDR3nt: TGTGCCACCAGCAGAGTAAAGGGGCGAGAGACCCAGTACTTC
v_gene: TRBV15
d_gene: NA
len: 14
j_gene: TRBJ2-5
abundance: NA

CDR3aa: CASTSSGGLQFF
CDR3nt: TGTGCCAGTACCTCTTCTGGGGGACTACAGTTCTTC
v_gene: TRBV19
d_gene: TRBD2
len: 12
j_gene: TRBJ2-1
abundance: few

CDR3aa: CASSQEGTSGRAEGKDTQYF
CDR3nt: TGCGCCAGCAGCCAAGAGGGGACTAGCGGTCGGGCTGAGGGGAAAGATACGCAGTATTTT
v_gene: TRBV4-1
d_gene: TRBD2
len: 20
j_gene: TRBJ2-3
abundance: NA

CDR3aa: CASSLSAGGRDTQYF
CDR3nt: TGTGCCAGCAGCTTGTCTGCGGGAGGGCGAGATACGCAGTATTTT
v_gene: TRBV5-8
d_gene: TRBD2
len: 15
j_gene: TRBJ2-3
abundance: few

CDR3aa: CASRPYDGGFGANVLTF
CDR3nt: TGCGCCAGCAGACCTTACGACGGGGGATTTGGGGCCAACGTCCTGACTTTC
v_gene: TRBV4-1
d_gene: NA
len: 17
j_gene: TRBJ2-6
abundance: NA

CDR3aa: CASSLTGSNEKLFF
CDR3nt: TGTGCCAGCAGCTTGACAGGGTCTAATGAAAAACTGTTTTTT
v_gene: TRBV7-9
d_gene: TRBD1
len: 14
j_gene: TRBJ1-4
abundance: NA

CDR3aa: CASSPRLGSYGYTF
CDR3nt: TGTGCCAGCAGCCCCCGCCTAGGCAGCTATGGCTACACCTTC
v_gene: TRBV6-6
d_gene: NA
len: 14
j_gene: TRBJ1-2
abundance: NA

CDR3aa: CASSVEWTSVGYNEQFF
CDR3nt: TGTGCCAGCAGCGTAGAGTGGACTAGCGTTGGATACAATGAGCAGTTCTTC
v_gene: TRBV9
d_gene: TRBD2
len: 17
j_gene: TRBJ2-1
abundance: NA

CDR3aa: CAWSVLENEQFF
CDR3nt: TGTGCCTGGAGCGTACTAGAGAATGAGCAGTTCTTC
v_gene: TRBV30
d_gene: NA
len: 12
j_gene: TRBJ2-1
abundance: once

CDR3aa: CASSLSLAKTQYF
CDR3nt: TGTGCCAGCAGTTTATCCCTCGCGAAGACCCAGTACTTC
v_gene: TRBV27
d_gene: NA
len: 13
j_gene: TRBJ2-5
abundance: few

CDR3aa: CASSVGVGGAVYEQYF
CDR3nt: TGTGCCAGCAGCGTAGGTGTTGGGGGCGCCGTCTACGAGCAGTACTTC
v_gene: TRBV9
d_gene: NA
len: 16
j_gene: TRBJ2-7
abundance: NA

CDR3aa: CASSYRADREINEKLFF
CDR3nt: TGTGCCAGCAGTTATCGAGCCGACAGGGAAATTAATGAAAAACTGTTTTTT
v_gene: TRBV27
d_gene: TRBD1
len: 17
j_gene: TRBJ1-4
abundance: NA

CDR3aa: CASSSLAGVNEQFF
CDR3nt: TGTGCCAGCAGTTCCCTAGCGGGAGTCAATGAGCAGTTCTTC
v_gene: TRBV27
d_gene: TRBD2
len: 14
j_gene: TRBJ2-1
abundance: NA

CDR3aa: CASSLGLAGTDTQYF
CDR3nt: TGTGCCAGCAGCTTGGGACTAGCGGGAACAGATACGCAGTATTTT
v_gene: TRBV5-6
d_gene: TRBD2
len: 15
j_gene: TRBJ2-3
abundance: few

CDR3aa: CATSRALTRGSGDNEQFF
CDR3nt: TGTGCCACCAGCAGAGCGTTGACCCGAGGCTCCGGAGACAATGAGCAGTTCTTC
v_gene: TRBV15
d_gene: NA
len: 18
j_gene: TRBJ2-1
abundance: NA

CDR3aa: CASSTRAGTGELFF
CDR3nt: TGTGCCAGCAGCACCCGGGCGGGCACCGGGGAGCTGTTTTTT
v_gene: TRBV11-3
d_gene: NA
len: 14
j_gene: TRBJ2-2
abundance: once

CDR3aa: CASSEGPGSYLAGGQETQYF
CDR3nt: TGTGCCAGCAGCGAGGGGCCCGGTTCGTATTTAGCGGGAGGGCAAGAGACCCAGTACTTC
v_gene: TRBV9
d_gene: TRBD2
len: 20
j_gene: TRBJ2-5
abundance: NA

CDR3aa: CASRGGQVNEKLFF
CDR3nt: TGTGCCAGCAGGGGGGGACAGGTTAATGAAAAACTGTTTTTT
v_gene: TRBV28
d_gene: TRBD1
len: 14
j_gene: TRBJ1-4
abundance: NA

CDR3aa: CASSYDWQGSNEKLFF
CDR3nt: TGTGCCAGCAGTTACGATTGGCAGGGGTCTAATGAAAAACTGTTTTTT
v_gene: TRBV6-5
d_gene: NA
len: 16
j_gene: TRBJ1-4
abundance: few

CDR3aa: CASSLMPSGTGYNEQFF
CDR3nt: TGTGCCAGCAGCTTAATGCCTAGCGGGACGGGCTACAATGAGCAGTTCTTC
v_gene: TRBV7-3
d_gene: TRBD2
len: 17
j_gene: TRBJ2-1
abundance: NA

CDR3aa: CASSLGGTVLDTEAFF
CDR3nt: TGTGCCAGCAGCTTAGGGGGGACAGTCCTGGACACTGAAGCTTTCTTT
v_gene: TRBV11-2
d_gene: TRBD1
len: 16
j_gene: TRBJ1-1
abundance: once

CDR3aa: CASRTGTYEQYF
CDR3nt: TGTGCCAGCAGAACAGGGACCTACGAGCAGTACTTC
v_gene: TRBV27
d_gene: NA
len: 12
j_gene: TRBJ2-7
abundance: NA

CDR3aa: CASSPGQGGPDTQYF
CDR3nt: TGTGCCAGCAGCCCGGGACAGGGTGGGCCAGATACGCAGTATTTT
v_gene: TRBV6-5
d_gene: TRBD1
len: 15
j_gene: TRBJ2-3
abundance: few

CDR3aa: CASSLVGQDQAFF
CDR3nt: TGTGCCAGCAGCTTAGTCGGACAGGACCAAGCTTTCTTT
v_gene: TRBV7-2
d_gene: TRBD1
len: 13
j_gene: TRBJ1-1
abundance: NA

CDR3aa: CASSLFQREGETQYF
CDR3nt: TGTGCCAGCAGCTTATTCCAGCGGGAGGGAGAGACCCAGTACTTC
v_gene: TRBV7-2
d_gene: TRBD2
len: 15
j_gene: TRBJ2-5
abundance: few

CDR3aa: CASSLDRQQETQYF
CDR3nt: TGTGCCAGCAGCCTTGACAGGCAACAAGAGACCCAGTACTTC
v_gene: TRBV5-6
d_gene: NA
len: 14
j_gene: TRBJ2-5
abundance: NA

CDR3aa: CASSLSVTYEQYF
CDR3nt: TGCGCCAGCAGCTTGTCAGTAACCTACGAGCAGTACTTC
v_gene: TRBV5-1
d_gene: NA
len: 13
j_gene: TRBJ2-7
abundance: NA

CDR3aa: CASSSGTGVFPEAFF
CDR3nt: TGTGCCAGCAGTTCCGGGACAGGGGTTTTTCCTGAAGCTTTCTTT
v_gene: TRBV5-6
d_gene: TRBD1
len: 15
j_gene: TRBJ1-1
abundance: few

CDR3aa: CATSRDAGTSGRRGGFF
CDR3nt: TGTGCCACCAGCAGAGATGCCGGGACTAGCGGGAGGCGGGGTGGGTTCTTC
v_gene: TRBV15
d_gene: TRBD2
len: 17
j_gene: TRBJ2-1
abundance: NA

CDR3aa: CAISESSALVDTQYF
CDR3nt: TGTGCCATCAGTGAGTCAAGCGCTTTGGTGGATACGCAGTATTTT
v_gene: TRBV10-3
d_gene: NA
len: 15
j_gene: TRBJ2-3
abundance: NA

CDR3aa: CASSYRTGSVYGYTF
CDR3nt: TGTGCCAGCAGTTACCGGACAGGGAGCGTATATGGCTACACCTTC
v_gene: TRBV6-5
d_gene: TRBD1
len: 15
j_gene: TRBJ1-2
abundance: once

CDR3aa: CASSLVYNHGELFF
CDR3nt: TGTGCCAGCAGCTTAGTATACAACCACGGGGAGCTGTTTTTT
v_gene: TRBV11-3
d_gene: NA
len: 14
j_gene: TRBJ2-2
abundance: NA

CDR3aa: CASSFNSGANVLTF
CDR3nt: TGTGCCAGCAGCTTCAACTCTGGGGCCAACGTCCTGACTTTC
v_gene: TRBV11-2
d_gene: NA
len: 14
j_gene: TRBJ2-6
abundance: few

CDR3aa: CAIGVAGGLLNEQFF
CDR3nt: TGTGCCATCGGGGTCGCGGGAGGGCTCCTCAATGAGCAGTTCTTC
v_gene: TRBV10-3
d_gene: TRBD2
len: 15
j_gene: TRBJ2-1
abundance: few

CDR3aa: CASTATFTGELFF
CDR3nt: TGTGCCAGCACTGCGACTTTTACCGGGGAGCTGTTTTTT
v_gene: TRBV6-1
d_gene: NA
len: 13
j_gene: TRBJ2-2
abundance: NA

CDR3aa: CASSPTGEHDEQYF
CDR3nt: TGTGCCAGCAGCCCTACTGGGGAGCACGACGAGCAGTACTTC
v_gene: TRBV5-4
d_gene: NA
len: 14
j_gene: TRBJ2-7
abundance: NA

CDR3aa: CASSRNRGWWGEQFF
CDR3nt: TGTGCCAGCAGTCGAAACAGGGGCTGGTGGGGTGAGCAGTTCTTC
v_gene: TRBV6-5
d_gene: TRBD1
len: 15
j_gene: TRBJ2-1
abundance: NA

CDR3aa: CASSLQFLSYNEQFF
CDR3nt: TGTGCCAGTAGCCTCCAGTTCCTCTCCTACAATGAGCAGTTCTTC
v_gene: TRBV19
d_gene: NA
len: 15
j_gene: TRBJ2-1
abundance: NA

CDR3aa: CASSSPGGGTSGSWTYNEQFF
CDR3nt: TGTGCCAGCAGTTCTCCCGGGGGGGGGACTAGCGGGAGCTGGACCTACAATGAGCAGTTCTTC
v_gene: TRBV27
d_gene: TRBD2
len: 21
j_gene: TRBJ2-1
abundance: NA

CDR3aa: CASSFIDDGGQETQYF
CDR3nt: TGTGCCAGCAGTTTTATTGATGACGGCGGGCAAGAGACCCAGTACTTC
v_gene: TRBV28
d_gene: NA
len: 16
j_gene: TRBJ2-5
abundance: NA

CDR3aa: CASSPSGGRATYEQYF
CDR3nt: TGTGCCAGCAGCCCCTCTGGGGGGAGGGCCACTTACGAGCAGTACTTC
v_gene: TRBV5-4
d_gene: TRBD2
len: 16
j_gene: TRBJ2-7
abundance: NA

CDR3aa: CASSVGQGVYGYTF
CDR3nt: TGTGCCAGCAGCGTGGGACAGGGGGTCTATGGCTACACCTTC
v_gene: TRBV7-2
d_gene: TRBD1
len: 14
j_gene: TRBJ1-2
abundance: NA

CDR3aa: CASSLGLADQETQYF
CDR3nt: TGCGCCAGCAGCCTGGGACTAGCGGACCAAGAGACCCAGTACTTC
v_gene: TRBV5-1
d_gene: TRBD2
len: 15
j_gene: TRBJ2-5
abundance: NA

CDR3aa: CASRGSGGAYEQYF
CDR3nt: TGTGCCAGCAGGGGTTCGGGAGGGGCCTACGAGCAGTACTTC
v_gene: TRBV28
d_gene: TRBD2
len: 14
j_gene: TRBJ2-7
abundance: few

CDR3aa: CASTAVAGVADTQYF
CDR3nt: TGTGCCAGCACGGCAGTAGCGGGAGTGGCAGATACGCAGTATTTT
v_gene: TRBV7-2
d_gene: TRBD2
len: 15
j_gene: TRBJ2-3
abundance: NA

CDR3aa: CASSLGGWGEKLFF
CDR3nt: TGTGCCAGCAGTTTGGGGGGGTGGGGTGAAAAACTGTTTTTT
v_gene: TRBV27
d_gene: NA
len: 14
j_gene: TRBJ1-4
abundance: NA

CDR3aa: CASSISMGRGNEQFF
CDR3nt: TGTGCCAGCAGTATTAGTATGGGCCGGGGCAATGAGCAGTTCTTC
v_gene: TRBV27
d_gene: NA
len: 15
j_gene: TRBJ2-1
abundance: NA

CDR3aa: CASSQRQGNTGELFF
CDR3nt: TGCGCCAGCAGCCAAAGACAGGGTAACACCGGGGAGCTGTTTTTT
v_gene: TRBV4-3
d_gene: TRBD1
len: 15
j_gene: TRBJ2-2
abundance: few

CDR3aa: CASSKVGTGGPGNTIYF
CDR3nt: TGTGCCAGCAGCAAAGTAGGGACAGGGGGCCCTGGAAACACCATATATTTT
v_gene: TRBV21-1
d_gene: NA
len: 17
j_gene: TRBJ1-3
abundance: NA

CDR3aa: CATSRLGAGNTIYF
CDR3nt: TGTGCCACCAGCAGATTAGGGGCTGGAAACACCATATATTTT
v_gene: TRBV15
d_gene: NA
len: 14
j_gene: TRBJ1-3
abundance: many